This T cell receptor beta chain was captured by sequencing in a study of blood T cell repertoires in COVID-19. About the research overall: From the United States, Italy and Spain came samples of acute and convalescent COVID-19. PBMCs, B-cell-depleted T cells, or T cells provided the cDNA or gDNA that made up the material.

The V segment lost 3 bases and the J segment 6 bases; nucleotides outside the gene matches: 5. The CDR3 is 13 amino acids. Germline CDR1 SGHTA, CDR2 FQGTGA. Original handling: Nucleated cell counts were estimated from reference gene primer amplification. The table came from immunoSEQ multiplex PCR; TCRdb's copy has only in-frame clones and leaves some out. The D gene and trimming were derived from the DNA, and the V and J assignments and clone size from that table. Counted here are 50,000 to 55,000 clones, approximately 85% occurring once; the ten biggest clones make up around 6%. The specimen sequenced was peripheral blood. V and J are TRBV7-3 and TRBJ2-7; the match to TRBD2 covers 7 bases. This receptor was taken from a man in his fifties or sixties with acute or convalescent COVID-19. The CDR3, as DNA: TGTGCCAGCAGCTTGACTAGCATCAGCGAGCAGTACTTC. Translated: CASSLTSISEQYF.